This entry concerns a single T cell receptor beta chain. Its antigen remains unidentified. Base qualities are not provided; no much larger clone lies one nucleotide away. This specimen belongs to a study of T-cell reconstitution after alpha-beta-depleted transplantation in children (dated by TCRdb to about 2016). About the investigation overall: Using TCR repertoire profiling, the study followed T-cell immune reconstitution in a quantitative way in children after TCRalphabeta/CD19-depleted allogeneic hematopoietic cell transplantation. General study outcomes and caveats: In some patients, high TCRbeta diversity at day 60 was attributed to recipient T cells and intrathymic progenitors that had survived conditioning. The frequencies of hyperexpanded clones fell over the following months, and after one year, T-cell counts and TCRbeta diversity were mostly attributed to newly produced T cells. Apparently early alphabetaT-cell count recovery about two months after transplant reportedly relied on only several hundred rapidly expanded clones derived from non-depleted graft cells.

Receptors were amplified or captured by PCR. The sequencer was an Illumina HiSeq 2500. Molecular barcoding was employed in the preparation of TCR libraries, with unique molecular identifiers being used to normalize TCRbeta repertoire quantification. In TCRdb, the public reads were trimmed at Q25 with fastp and aligned with MiXCR, with productive beta chains retained. Duplicate CDR3 protein sequences are folded into a single record with the most common DNA and genes. The sample data list 250,000 to 400,000 distinct CDR3 sequences, and approximately 20% of these were observed just once. The ten biggest clones cover approximately 11% of the sample. Reading the label with the study, this specimen's treatment or condition is: allogeneic hematopoietic cell transplantation with graft depleted of TCRalphabeta T cells and CD19 B cells. Transplant recipients were children who received TCRalphabeta/CD19-depleted allogeneic hematopoietic cell grafts.

Taken from the germline V gene, the CDR1 and CDR2 loops are SGHTS and YDEGEE. V is pared back by 4 bases and J by 0 bases, with 14 bases lying between the germline termini. CDR3 length: 16 amino acids, cysteine to phenylalanine. Only the CDR3 region is kept as DNA, spanning 48 bases read in frame from base 1. The sequence was obtained from a male patient younger than 18 who had a stem cell transplant for acute lymphoblastic leukemia, so the T cells may come from the graft donor. The chain is assembled from TRBV5-8 and TRBJ2-1, with TRBD2 tentatively as D gene (6 bases match). The sample was PBMCs, mostly from graft donor cells, taken 180 days after TCRalphabeta/CD19-depleted stem cell transplant. The CDR3 here reads CASSQATSPSYNEQFF. The nucleotide sequence reads TGTGCCAGCAGCCAAGCGACTAGTCCCTCCTACAATGAGCAGTTCTTC. When the CDR3 is completed using the reference TRBV5-8 and TRBJ2-1 genes on either side, the full variable domain is EAGVTQSPTHLIKTRGQQATLRCSPISGHTSVYWYQQALGLGLQFLLWYDEGEERNRGNFPPRFSGRQFPNYSSELNVNALELEDSALYLCASSQATSPSYNEQFFGPGTRLTVL.